These T cell receptor beta chains were read from a single sample in a study of glioma-infiltrating T cells. TCRdb independently ran MiXCR on the multiplex PCR reads; one entry per CDR3 protein. The sample yields around 190,000 distinct CDR3 sequences, over 40% seen once. The source material was glioma tissue, nonneoplastic brain tissue, or PBMCs (not recorded which). These receptors all come from a human donor with low-grade glioma or glioblastoma, undergoing nonglioma brain surgery, or in good health (not recorded which). The CDR3 runs from the conserved cysteine through the conserved F or W. The D gene is left open where the match is weak. Expanded clones are given a class, and other clones once, few, many or no size at all.

d_call	cdr3_length	v_call	j_call	clone_size	cdr3_nt	cdr3_aa
NA	13	TRBV29-1	TRBJ2-7	NA	TGCAGCGTATCCTCTGGGGGAGACAACGAGCAGTACTTC	CSVSSGGDNEQYF
TRBD2	17	TRBV4-2	TRBJ2-7	NA	TGTGCCAGCAGCATCGCCGGGACTAGCGGGAGGAGTCGCGAGCAGTACTTC	CASSIAGTSGRSREQYF
TRBD1	16	TRBV2	TRBJ1-5	NA	TGTGCCAGCAGCCTACGCGGACAGGGGGCAGATCAGCCCCAGCATTTT	CASSLRGQGADQPQHF
TRBD1	17	TRBV6-1	TRBJ2-3	NA	TGTGCCAGCAGTCACGCCTTCGGACAGGGGAGCAAAGATACGCAGTATTTT	CASSHAFGQGSKDTQYF
NA	12	TRBV29-1	TRBJ1-1	NA	TGCAGCGTTGAAGAGGTTGGCACTGAAGCTTTCTTT	CSVEEVGTEAFF
NA	15	TRBV6-5	TRBJ2-7	NA	TGTGCCAGCAGGGGAGTGGGCGGAGAGCCCTACGGGCAGTACTTC	CASRGVGGEPYGQYF
NA	14	TRBV3-1	TRBJ2-1	few	TGTGCCAGCAGCCAAGATCAGTCAGACAATGAGCAGTTCTTC	CASSQDQSDNEQFF
TRBD1	13	TRBV20-1	TRBJ2-3	many	TGCAGTGCTAGTGACAGGGCCACAGATACGCAGTATTTT	CSASDRATDTQYF
NA	14	TRBV7-8	TRBJ2-3	many	TGTGCCAGCAGCTTATCACTCGACACAGATACGCAGTATTTT	CASSLSLDTDTQYF
TRBD2	17	TRBV24-1	TRBJ2-1	few	TGTGCCACCAGTCCTCCAAGCGGGAGGTTCTCCTACAATGAGCAGTTCTTC	CATSPPSGRFSYNEQFF
TRBD2	16	TRBV3-1	TRBJ2-2	once	TGTGCCAGCAGCTCCAGACTAGCGGGAGCGACCGGGGAGCTGTTTTTT	CASSSRLAGATGELFF
NA	14	TRBV5-1	TRBJ1-1	NA	TGCGCCAGCAGCTTGGTAGGTATGAACACTGAAGCTCTCTTT	CASSLVGMNTEALF
NA	15	TRBV7-8	TRBJ1-5	NA	TGTGCCAGCAGCTTAGTCAGGGTCGGTCCGCAGCCCCAGCATTTT	CASSLVRVGPQPQHF
TRBD2	20	TRBV20-1	TRBJ2-2	NA	TGCAGTGCTCGCCCTACTAGCGGAACGGCCCGATTTTTTAACACCGGGGAGCTGTTTTTT	CSARPTSGTARFFNTGELFF
NA	13	TRBV6-1	TRBJ1-2	NA	TGTGCCAGCATCGACAGCAGTAAATATGGCTACACCTTC	CASIDSSKYGYTF
NA	13	TRBV29-1	TRBJ1-1	NA	TGCAGCGTTGAAGAGCAGGCAGTGGCTGAAGCTTTCTTT	CSVEEQAVAEAFF
NA	15	TRBV28	TRBJ2-5	few	TGTGCCAGCAGGCCCGGGGGAGAAGACCAAGAGACCCAGTACTTC	CASRPGGEDQETQYF
TRBD1	15	TRBV5-1	TRBJ2-1	NA	TGCGCCAGCAGCTGGGGACAGGGGGGCTACAATCAGCAGTTCTTC	CASSWGQGGYNQQFF
NA	13	TRBV20-1	TRBJ2-1	many	TGCAGTGCTAGACGGCCTGGGAACAATGAGCAGTTCTTC	CSARRPGNNEQFF
NA	16	TRBV19	TRBJ2-4	NA	TGTGCCAGTAGTATTGGGGGCACTCTAGCCAAAAACATTCAGTACTTC	CASSIGGTLAKNIQYF
NA	15	TRBV11-2	TRBJ2-5	NA	TGTGCCAGCAGCTCCCCGGGGGAACACAAAGAGACCCAGTACTTC	CASSSPGEHKETQYF
TRBD1	16	TRBV5-4	TRBJ2-1	NA	TGTGCCAGCAGCTTGGTTTGGACAGGGGGTGACAATGAGCAGTTCTTC	CASSLVWTGGDNEQFF
TRBD2	16	TRBV24-1	TRBJ2-1	NA	TGTGCCACCAGTGATCAAGCTAGCGGGAGAGGCAATGAGCAGTTCTTC	CATSDQASGRGNEQFF
TRBD2	15	TRBV28	TRBJ2-5	many	TGTGCCAGCAGTGTGACTAGCGGAAGCCAAGAGACCCAGTACTTC	CASSVTSGSQETQYF
TRBD1	14	TRBV11-2	TRBJ1-2	NA	TGTGCCAGCCGCTATCTGGGACAGAACTATGGCTACACCTTC	CASRYLGQNYGYTF
TRBD1	14	TRBV12-3/TRBV12-4	TRBJ1-5	NA	TGTGCCAGAAGAACAGGGGGCCGGGATCAGCCCAAGCATTTT	CARRTGGRDQPKHF
TRBD1	14	TRBV28	TRBJ1-1	many	TGTGCCAGCAGTTTTGGGCAGGGGGTGTTCGGAGCTTTCTTT	CASSFGQGVFGAFF
NA	15	TRBV5-1	TRBJ2-1	few	TGCGCCAGCAGCTTGGGTTGGCAGAACTACAATGAGCAGTTCTTC	CASSLGWQNYNEQFF
NA	15	TRBV20-1	TRBJ1-3	many	TGCAGTGCTAGAAAGGGCGGAGCCACTGGAAACACCATATATTTT	CSARKGGATGNTIYF
TRBD1	18	TRBV20-1	TRBJ2-3	few	TGCAGTGCTACGCGGACAGGGGGCAGGGGATACTTCACAGATACGCAGTATTTT	CSATRTGGRGYFTDTQYF
NA	13	TRBV19	TRBJ2-1	many	TGTGCCACGGGACCAAACTCCTACAATGAGCAGTTCTTC	CATGPNSYNEQFF